The entry below describes one TCR beta chain. Its antigen is as yet unknown. Assay used: immunoSEQ multiplex PCR; TCRdb lists only in-frame clones, some missing. The repertoire holds fewer than 150,000 clones, with just over 85% as singletons. J was trimmed by 6 bases and V by 7 bases; bases with no gene match: 6. This CDR3 region has 14 residues. Germline lookup yields CDR1 SNHLY and CDR2 FYNNEI. The sample belongs to a study of T cell responses to AZD1222 COVID-19 vaccine. General observations from the study: The breadth and depth of Spike-specific TCRs increased once two AZD1222 doses had been given. Samples come after the peak T cell response, not at day 14. Among those given AZD1222, only six were seropositive at baseline. Donors were chiefly white British, with a greater number of females, and clonal diversity was perhaps underestimated.

The rearrangement uses TRBV2 and TRBJ1-5; 10 positions match TRBD1. The sample here was peripheral blood, taken 28 days after the second AZD1222 dose. This TCR derives from an adult who received the AZD1222 COVID-19 vaccine. The CDR3 sequence is CASTRTGGGQPQHF. The CDR3 nucleotides are TGTGCCAGCACTAGGACAGGGGGAGGTCAGCCCCAGCATTTT.